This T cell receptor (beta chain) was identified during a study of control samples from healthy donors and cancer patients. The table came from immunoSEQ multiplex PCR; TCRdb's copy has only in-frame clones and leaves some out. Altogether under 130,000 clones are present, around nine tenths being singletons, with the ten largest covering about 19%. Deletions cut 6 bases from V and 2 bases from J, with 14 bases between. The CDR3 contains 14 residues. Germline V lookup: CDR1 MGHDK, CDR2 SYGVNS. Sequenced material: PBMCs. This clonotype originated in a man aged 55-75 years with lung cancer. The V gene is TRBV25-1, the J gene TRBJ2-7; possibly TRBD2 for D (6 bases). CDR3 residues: CASRGDGGAYEQYF. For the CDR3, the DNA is TGTGCCAGCAGAGGAGACGGGGGAGCCTACGAGCAGTACTTC.